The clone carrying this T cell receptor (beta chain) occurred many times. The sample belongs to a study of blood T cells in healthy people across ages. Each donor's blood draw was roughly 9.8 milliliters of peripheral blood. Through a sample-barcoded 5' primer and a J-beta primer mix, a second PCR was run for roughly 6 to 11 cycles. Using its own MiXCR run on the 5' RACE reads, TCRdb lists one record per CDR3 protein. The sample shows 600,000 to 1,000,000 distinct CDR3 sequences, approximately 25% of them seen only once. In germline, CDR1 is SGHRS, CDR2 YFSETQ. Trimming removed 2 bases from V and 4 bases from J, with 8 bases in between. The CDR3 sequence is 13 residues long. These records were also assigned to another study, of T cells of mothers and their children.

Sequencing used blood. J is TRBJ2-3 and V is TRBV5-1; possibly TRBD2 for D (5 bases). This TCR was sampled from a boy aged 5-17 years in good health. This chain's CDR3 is CASSFEGSDTQYF. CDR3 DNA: TGCGCCAGCAGCTTCGAGGGCTCAGATACGCAGTATTTT.